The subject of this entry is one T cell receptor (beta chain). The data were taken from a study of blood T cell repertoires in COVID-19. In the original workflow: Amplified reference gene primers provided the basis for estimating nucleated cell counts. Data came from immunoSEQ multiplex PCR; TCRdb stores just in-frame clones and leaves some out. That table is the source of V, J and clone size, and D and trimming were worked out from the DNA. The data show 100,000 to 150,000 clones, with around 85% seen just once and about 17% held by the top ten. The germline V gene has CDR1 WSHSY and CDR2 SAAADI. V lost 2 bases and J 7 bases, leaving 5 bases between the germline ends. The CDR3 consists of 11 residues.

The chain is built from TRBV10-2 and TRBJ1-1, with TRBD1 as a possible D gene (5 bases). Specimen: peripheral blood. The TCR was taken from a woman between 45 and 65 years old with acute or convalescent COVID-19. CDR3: CASSEDSEAFF. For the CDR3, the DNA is TGCGCCAGCAGTGAGGACAGTGAAGCTTTCTTT.